This T cell receptor (beta chain) was captured in a study of response to subunit inactivated influenza vaccine. The table lists this clonotype with a few counts. TCRdb re-derived calls from the RT-PCR reads in MiXCR, one entry per CDR3 protein. The repertoire holds 630,000 or so distinct CDR3 sequences, approximately 15% seen once, with 11% in the top ten. The CDR3 covers 15 residues. V was pared by 0 bases and J by 2 bases, with 12 bases between. Germline V gene data show CDR1 as DFQATT and CDR2 as SNEGSKA (reference sequence). The TCR was taken from a man in his fifties who received an inactivated influenza vaccine. The chain joins TRBV20-1 to TRBJ2-3; no firm D call. The sample here was PBMCs from blood, taken roughly 12 days after vaccination. The CDR3 loop is CSARDPSEITDTQYF. CDR3 sequence (DNA): TGCAGTGCTAGAGATCCCTCGGAGATCACAGATACGCAGTATTTT.